These T cell receptor beta chains were read from a single sample in a study of blood T cell repertoires in COVID-19. The table came from immunoSEQ multiplex PCR; TCRdb's copy has only in-frame clones and leaves some out. The sample includes about 300,000 clones, roughly 89% of them seen just once. The material sequenced was peripheral blood. These receptors were collected from a woman in her thirties with COVID-19, enrolled during active disease. Each CDR3 is given with its conserved first and last residue. D genes are given only for firm matches. A clone size is listed for some rows: how often the clone was seen (once, few, many), or a class if it is expanded.

CDR3 protein: CASSPDYDTDTQYF
CDR3 DNA: TGTGCCAGCAGCCCAGACTATGACACAGATACGCAGTATTTT
clone size: .
CDR3 length: 14
V gene: TRBV5-5
J gene: TRBJ2-3
D gene: .

CDR3 protein: CSVGGQQSHNEQFF
CDR3 DNA: TGCAGCGTTGGGGGACAGCAATCTCACAATGAGCAGTTCTTC
clone size: .
CDR3 length: 14
V gene: TRBV29-1
J gene: TRBJ2-1
D gene: TRBD1

CDR3 protein: CASSATGGNQPQHF
CDR3 DNA: TGCGCCAGCAGCGCTACAGGGGGCAACCAGCCCCAGCATTTT
clone size: .
CDR3 length: 14
V gene: TRBV5-1
J gene: TRBJ1-5
D gene: TRBD1

CDR3 protein: CASSQGQGAVETQYF
CDR3 DNA: TGTGCCAGCTCACAGGGACAGGGGGCGGTGGAGACCCAGTACTTC
clone size: .
CDR3 length: 15
V gene: TRBV18
J gene: TRBJ2-5
D gene: TRBD1

CDR3 protein: CASIMGQNQETQYF
CDR3 DNA: TGTGCCAGCATAATGGGACAGAACCAAGAGACCCAGTACTTC
clone size: .
CDR3 length: 14
V gene: TRBV6-6
J gene: TRBJ2-5
D gene: TRBD1

CDR3 protein: CASSPRGLIYGYTF
CDR3 DNA: TGTGCCAGCAGCCCGCGGGGACTAATCTATGGCTACACCTTC
clone size: .
CDR3 length: 14
V gene: TRBV3-1/TRBV3-2
J gene: TRBJ1-2
D gene: .

CDR3 protein: CASSQVFANRADTQYF
CDR3 DNA: TGCGCCAGCAGCCAAGTCTTCGCGAACAGAGCAGATACGCAGTATTTT
clone size: .
CDR3 length: 16
V gene: TRBV4-3
J gene: TRBJ2-3
D gene: .

CDR3 protein: CASSSKGTGGIGEAFF
CDR3 DNA: TGTGCCAGCAGTTCCAAAGGGACAGGGGGCATTGGTGAAGCTTTCTTT
clone size: .
CDR3 length: 16
V gene: TRBV7-6
J gene: TRBJ1-1
D gene: TRBD1

CDR3 protein: CASTGFKSGESFF
CDR3 DNA: TGTGCCAGCACGGGATTTAAATCAGGGGAATCTTTCTTT
clone size: once
CDR3 length: 13
V gene: TRBV6-6
J gene: TRBJ1-1
D gene: .

CDR3 protein: CASSLVWGRDVTGELFF
CDR3 DNA: TGTGCCAGCAGCTTAGTGTGGGGGCGCGATGTAACCGGGGAGCTGTTTTTT
clone size: .
CDR3 length: 17
V gene: TRBV11-2
J gene: TRBJ2-2
D gene: .

CDR3 protein: CASSPASGQGGYGYTF
CDR3 DNA: TGTGCCAGCTCACCTGCCAGCGGACAGGGAGGCTATGGCTACACCTTC
clone size: .
CDR3 length: 16
V gene: TRBV18
J gene: TRBJ1-2
D gene: TRBD1

CDR3 protein: CASRKGHKETQYF
CDR3 DNA: TGTGCCAGCAGAAAAGGACATAAAGAGACCCAGTACTTC
clone size: .
CDR3 length: 13
V gene: TRBV28
J gene: TRBJ2-5
D gene: .

CDR3 protein: CASSHREEGAFF
CDR3 DNA: TGTGCCAGCAGTCACCGAGAGGAGGGAGCTTTCTTT
clone size: few
CDR3 length: 12
V gene: TRBV6-6
J gene: TRBJ1-1
D gene: .

CDR3 protein: CASSTGNSPLHF
CDR3 DNA: TGTGCCAGCTCGACTGGGAATTCACCCCTCCACTTT
clone size: .
CDR3 length: 12
V gene: TRBV19
J gene: TRBJ1-6
D gene: .